This TCR beta chain was obtained from a study of early T cells in non-severe SARS-CoV-2 infection. Individual cDNA molecules each received unique molecular identifiers attached to them. Via MiXCR, TCRdb re-called the 5' RACE reads, giving one row per CDR3 protein. The profile shows around 40,000 distinct CDR3 sequences, around a tenth of them singletons. The CDR3 spans 14 residues. Germline assignment: CDR1 KGHSH and CDR2 LQKENI. With 3 bases removed from V and 10 bases from J, the gap between germline ends came to 16 bases. The sample taken for sequencing was whole blood. The TCR comes from an adult who was a healthcare worker with PCR-confirmed SARS-CoV-2 infection or an uninfected control (not recorded which). The chain joins TRBV18 to TRBJ2-1; D is unresolved. The CDR3 loop reads CASSPPSTRLEQFF. The DNA of the CDR3 is TGTGCCAGCTCACCGCCCTCCACCCGTCTCGAGCAGTTCTTC. Full variable domain (remainder filled in from reference TRBV18 and TRBJ2-1): NAGVMQNPRHLVRRRGQEARLRCSPMKGHSHVYWYRQLPEEGLKFMVYLQKENIIDESGMPKERFSAEFPKEGPSILRIQQVVRGDSAAYFCASSPPSTRLEQFFGPGTRLTVL.